Listed below are T cell receptor beta chains from one sample, sequenced in a study of blood T cell repertoires in COVID-19. TCRdb's table, derived via immunoSEQ multiplex PCR, lists solely in-frame clones and lacks some. Among 250,000 to 300,000 clones listed, approximately 90% were seen once. Sequenced: PBMCs or T cells enriched from blood (not recorded which). These receptors originate from a man between 18 and 35 years old who had recovered from COVID-19. Each CDR3 is given with its conserved first and last residue. A D gene is named only where the DNA matches it firmly. The listing skips clone size in some rows; elsewhere it reads once, few, many or a size class.

v_call	d_call	j_call	clone_size	cdr3_aa	cdr3_nt
TRBV5-1	TRBD2	TRBJ2-7	.	CASSLGLAGAEIPYEQYF	TGCGCCAGCAGCCTAGGACTAGCGGGAGCCGAGATCCCCTACGAGCAGTACTTC
TRBV30	.	TRBJ1-1	.	CAWERLRNTEAFF	TGTGCCTGGGAGCGCCTTCGGAACACTGAAGCTTTCTTT
TRBV7-3	TRBD2	TRBJ2-1	.	CASSITGTSGASSYNEQFF	TGTGCCAGCAGCATAACCGGGACTAGCGGGGCCAGCTCCTACAATGAGCAGTTCTTC
TRBV29-1	.	TRBJ1-2	few	CSVVDSNGYTF	TGCAGCGTTGTGGATAGCAACGGCTACACCTTC
TRBV2	.	TRBJ2-7	.	CASSGGENLGGAYEQYF	TGTGCCAGCAGTGGCGGCGAAAACTTAGGGGGGGCCTACGAGCAGTACTTC
TRBV19	TRBD1	TRBJ2-2	.	CASRAGGPGELFF	TGTGCCAGTAGGGCAGGGGGACCCGGGGAGCTGTTTTTT
TRBV9	TRBD2	TRBJ2-5	.	CASSVSGRAEETQYF	TGTGCCAGCAGCGTTAGCGGGAGGGCCGAGGAGACCCAGTACTTC
TRBV4-2	.	TRBJ1-4	.	CASSRAPTAANEKLFF	TGTGCCAGCTCCCGAGCGCCCACCGCGGCTAATGAAAAACTGTTTTTT
TRBV18	TRBD1	TRBJ1-4	.	CASSPPGLSGGYGEKLFF	TGTGCCAGCTCACCACCGGGGCTGTCAGGGGGCTATGGTGAAAAACTGTTTTTT
TRBV28	.	TRBJ2-1	.	CASSKRLTTSYNEQFF	TGTGCCAGCAGCAAAAGGTTGACTACCTCATACAATGAGCAGTTCTTC
TRBV28	.	TRBJ2-3	.	CASSPRLASITDTQYF	TGTGCCAGCAGTCCCCGGTTAGCTTCAATCACAGATACGCAGTATTTT
TRBV19	TRBD2	TRBJ2-2	once	CASTQVVGGRPPAGELFF	TGTGCCAGTACTCAAGTGGTAGGCGGGAGGCCACCGGCCGGGGAGCTGTTTTTT
TRBV12-3/TRBV12-4	.	TRBJ1-2	.	CASSLTGDYGYTF	TGTGCCAGCAGTTTGACGGGGGACTATGGCTACACCTTC
TRBV27	TRBD1	TRBJ1-1	few	CASSHRGMNTEAFF	TGTGCCAGCAGTCACAGGGGGATGAACACTGAAGCTTTCTTT
TRBV28	.	TRBJ2-2	.	CATSLRGSRDTGELFF	TGTGCCACCAGTTTACGAGGAAGCAGAGACACCGGGGAGCTGTTTTTT
TRBV3-1/TRBV3-2	TRBD2	TRBJ2-5	once	CASSPLQRGNQETQYF	TGTGCCAGCAGCCCCCTCCAGCGGGGGAACCAAGAGACCCAGTACTTC
TRBV6-4	TRBD1	TRBJ1-6	.	CASSDSGTGAFPLHF	TGTGCCAGCAGTGACTCGGGGACAGGGGCTTTTCCCCTCCACTTT
TRBV7-9	TRBD1	TRBJ2-2	.	CASSSLDRETGSGAGELFF	TGTGCCAGCAGCTCGCTGGACAGGGAAACGGGTTCTGGGGCCGGGGAGCTGTTTTTT
TRBV3-1/TRBV3-2	TRBD1	TRBJ2-3	.	CASRRTGALADTQYF	TGTGCCAGCAGAAGGACAGGGGCTTTGGCAGATACGCAGTATTTT
TRBV5-1	TRBD2	TRBJ2-2	.	CASSLEIASGASNTGELFF	TGCGCCAGCAGCTTGGAAATTGCTAGCGGGGCATCGAACACCGGGGAGCTGTTTTTT
TRBV11-2	.	TRBJ2-7	.	CASSIGSTAEQYF	TGTGCCAGCAGCATAGGGTCGACAGCCGAGCAGTACTTC
TRBV19	TRBD2	TRBJ2-7	.	CASSTGLAGHEQYF	TGTGCCAGTAGTACGGGTCTAGCGGGGCACGAGCAGTACTTC
TRBV6-2/TRBV6-3	TRBD1	TRBJ1-2	.	CASSYAGGGNYGYTF	TGTGCCAGCAGTTACGCAGGGGGCGGTAACTATGGCTACACCTTC
TRBV4-1	TRBD1	TRBJ1-4	.	CASSPTGVGGEKLFF	TGCGCCAGCAGCCCTACAGGGGTTGGTGGAGAAAAACTGTTTTTT
TRBV5-1	.	TRBJ2-1	.	CASSSNTRNRAHAGLDEQFF	TGCGCCAGCAGCTCCAATACTCGGAACAGGGCACATGCTGGGTTGGATGAGCAGTTCTTC
TRBV11-2	.	TRBJ1-5	.	CASSPDSHSNQPQHF	TGTGCCAGCAGCCCCGACAGTCATAGCAATCAGCCCCAGCATTTT
TRBV7-2	.	TRBJ2-2	.	CASSRGGSSAANTGELFF	TGTGCCAGCAGCCGCGGTGGGTCGAGCGCCGCGAACACCGGGGAGCTGTTTTTT
TRBV27	TRBD2	TRBJ2-7	.	CASSLGTSSYEQYF	TGTGCCAGCAGCCTCGGGACTAGTTCCTACGAGCAGTACTTC
TRBV28	TRBD2	TRBJ2-7	.	CASTSSGRAFGEQYF	TGTGCCAGCACCAGTAGCGGGAGGGCCTTCGGCGAGCAGTACTTC
TRBV11-1	.	TRBJ1-4	.	CASSRGSLNEKLFF	TGTGCCAGCAGCCGCGGGAGTTTGAATGAAAAACTGTTTTTT
TRBV7-6	TRBD2	TRBJ2-1	.	CASSLAASGYNEQFF	TGTGCCAGCAGCTTAGCGGCTAGCGGGTACAATGAGCAGTTCTTC
TRBV5-1	TRBD1	TRBJ2-5	.	CASSLEGQGFQETQYF	TGCGCCAGCAGCTTGGAAGGACAGGGCTTTCAAGAGACCCAGTACTTC
TRBV6-1	.	TRBJ1-2	.	CASSEGTVNYGYTF	TGTGCCAGCAGTGAAGGAACAGTAAACTATGGCTACACCTTC
TRBV5-1	TRBD2	TRBJ2-1	few	CASSFLLAGDSEQFF	TGCGCCAGCAGCTTTTTACTAGCGGGAGATAGTGAGCAGTTCTTC
TRBV12-5	TRBD1	TRBJ1-5	.	CASGWGQVGQPQHF	TGTGCTAGTGGCTGGGGACAGGTAGGTCAGCCCCAGCATTTT
TRBV27	.	TRBJ1-2	.	CASSLSGGPDYGYTF	TGTGCCAGCAGTTTATCGGGGGGGCCTGATTATGGCTACACCTTC
TRBV19	.	TRBJ1-3	.	CASSIGGSRNTIYF	TGTGCCAGTAGTATCGGAGGGTCCAGAAACACCATATATTTT
TRBV28	TRBD1	TRBJ1-3	.	CASSLGQGPGNTIYF	TGTGCCAGCAGTTTGGGACAGGGTCCTGGAAACACCATATATTTT
TRBV28	.	TRBJ1-6	.	CASRRGFQNNSPLHF	TGTGCCAGCAGGAGGGGGTTCCAAAATAATTCACCCCTCCACTTT
TRBV3-1/TRBV3-2	.	TRBJ2-1	.	CASSQDLLNEQFF	TGTGCCAGCAGCCAAGATTTACTTAATGAGCAGTTCTTC
TRBV11-1	TRBD2	TRBJ2-1	.	CASSLQGLAVNNEQFF	TGTGCCAGCAGCCTCCAAGGGCTAGCGGTAAACAATGAGCAGTTCTTC
TRBV27	TRBD2	TRBJ2-1	.	CASSLSGGSSYNEQFF	TGTGCCAGCAGTTTATCCGGCGGGAGCTCCTACAATGAGCAGTTCTTC
TRBV9	TRBD2	TRBJ2-5	.	CASSPGVAGETQYF	TGTGCCAGCAGCCCGGGGGTAGCGGGGGAGACCCAGTACTTC
TRBV5-1	.	TRBJ2-2	.	CASSSRDLTGELFF	TGCGCCAGCAGCTCCCGGGATCTCACCGGGGAGCTGTTTTTT
TRBV5-1	.	TRBJ2-1	.	CASSQDQGGSYNEQFF	TGCGCCAGCAGCCAGGATCAGGGAGGCTCCTACAATGAGCAGTTCTTC
TRBV27	.	TRBJ2-1	.	CASSLRQTYNEQFF	TGTGCCAGCAGTTTGAGGCAGACTTACAATGAGCAGTTCTTC
TRBV9	TRBD2	TRBJ2-1	.	CASSVDLAGGSSISYNEQFF	TGTGCCAGCAGCGTAGACCTAGCGGGAGGATCTAGTATCTCCTACAATGAGCAGTTCTTC
TRBV7-2	.	TRBJ2-5	once	CASSKAWGGETQYF	TGTGCCAGCAGTAAGGCCTGGGGCGGCGAGACCCAGTACTTC
TRBV20-1	TRBD1	TRBJ2-7	.	CSASLYRGTQPLSYEQYF	TGCAGTGCTAGTCTGTACAGGGGTACCCAACCTCTCTCCTACGAGCAGTACTTC
TRBV28	.	TRBJ1-2	.	CASSRSTAYGYTF	TGTGCCAGCAGTAGATCCACAGCCTATGGCTACACCTTC
TRBV7-8	TRBD1	TRBJ2-1	.	CASSLLSLTAFKSRTGEQFF	TGTGCCAGCAGCTTACTGAGCCTTACTGCCTTTAAATCACGGACAGGTGAGCAGTTCTTC
TRBV19	TRBD1	TRBJ2-7	.	CASSIEVVGTGGTYEQYF	TGTGCCAGTAGTATAGAAGTCGTAGGGACAGGGGGTACCTACGAGCAGTACTTC
TRBV6-5	TRBD2	TRBJ2-5	.	CASSYLQGGETQYF	TGTGCCAGCAGTTACCTCCAGGGAGGGGAGACCCAGTACTTC
TRBV5-6	.	TRBJ2-6	.	CASSLARGATGANVLTF	TGTGCCAGCAGCTTGGCCAGGGGCGCTACTGGGGCCAACGTCCTGACTTTC
TRBV27	.	TRBJ1-2	.	CASSFSRGNYGYTF	TGTGCCAGCAGTTTTTCACGGGGGAACTATGGCTACACCTTC
TRBV11-3	TRBD1	TRBJ1-4	.	CASSPPTGPCEKLFF	TGTGCCAGCAGCCCCCCGACAGGGCCCTGTGAAAAACTGTTTTTT
TRBV2	TRBD1	TRBJ1-1	.	CASSPESRFFGTGVF	TGTGCCAGCAGTCCCGAATCCCGATTCTTCGGGACAGGTGTCTTT